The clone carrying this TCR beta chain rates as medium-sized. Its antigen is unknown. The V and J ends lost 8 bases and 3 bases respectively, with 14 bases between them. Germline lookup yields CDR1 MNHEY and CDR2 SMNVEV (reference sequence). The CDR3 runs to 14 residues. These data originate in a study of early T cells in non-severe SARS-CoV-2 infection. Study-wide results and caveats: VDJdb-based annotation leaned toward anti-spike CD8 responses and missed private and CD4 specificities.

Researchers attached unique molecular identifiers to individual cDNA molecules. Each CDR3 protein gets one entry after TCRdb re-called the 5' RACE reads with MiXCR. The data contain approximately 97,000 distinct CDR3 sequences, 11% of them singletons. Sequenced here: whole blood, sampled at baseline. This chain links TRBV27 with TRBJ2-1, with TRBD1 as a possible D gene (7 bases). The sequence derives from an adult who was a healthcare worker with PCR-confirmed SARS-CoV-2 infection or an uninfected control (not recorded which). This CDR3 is CASSRQGLYNEQFF. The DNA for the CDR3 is TGTGCCAGCTCTAGACAGGGACTCTACAATGAGCAGTTCTTC.